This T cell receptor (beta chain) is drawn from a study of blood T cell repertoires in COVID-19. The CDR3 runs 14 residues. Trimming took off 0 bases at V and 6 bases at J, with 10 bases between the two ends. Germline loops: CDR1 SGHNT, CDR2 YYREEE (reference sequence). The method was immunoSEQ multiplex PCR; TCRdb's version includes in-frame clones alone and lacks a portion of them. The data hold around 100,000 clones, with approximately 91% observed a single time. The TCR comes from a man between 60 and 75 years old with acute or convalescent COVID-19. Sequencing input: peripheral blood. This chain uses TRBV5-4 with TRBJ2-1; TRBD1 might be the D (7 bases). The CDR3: CASSLGQGGNEQFF. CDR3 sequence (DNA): TGTGCCAGCAGCTTGGGGCAGGGGGGCAATGAGCAGTTCTTC. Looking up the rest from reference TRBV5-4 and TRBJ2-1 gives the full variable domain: ETGVTQSPTHLIKTRGQQVTLRCSSQSGHNTVSWYQQALGQGPQFIFQYYREEENGRGNFPPRFSGLQFPNYSSELNVNALELDDSALYLCASSLGQGGNEQFFGPGTRLTVL.